The 30 T cell receptor beta chains reported below all come from one sample, sequenced in a study of Graves' ophthalmopathy and Graves' hyperthyroidism. Amplification from RNA transcripts yielded the TCR beta CDR3 regions. The first round was an RT-PCR with HTBI primers, and the second round was a multiplex PCR. TCRdb re-called the multiplex PCR reads with MiXCR, one entry per CDR3 protein. The data hold 300,000 to 450,000 distinct CDR3 sequences, with 17% observed a single time. The sample taken for sequencing was peripheral blood. The receptors were gathered from an adult woman with stable Graves' hyperthyroidism.

Many counts were recorded for this clonotype. The rearrangement links TRBV7-2 to TRBJ2-2; possibly TRBD1 or TRBD2 for D (5 bases each). Germline values: CDR1 SGHTA, CDR2 FQGNSA. The CDR3 is 15 residues long. The V gene lost 5 bases and the J gene lost 3 bases, with 13 bases spanning the gap. The CDR3 reads CASSQTGTYTGELFF. The CDR3 bases are TGTGCCAGCAGCCAGACGGGGACCTACACCGGGGAGCTGTTTTTT. Complete variable domain (other parts from reference TRBV7-2 and TRBJ2-2): GAGVSQSPSNKVTEKGKDVELRCDPISGHTALYWYRQSLGQGLEFLIYFQGNSAPDKSGLPSDRFSAERTGGSVSTLTIQRTQQEDSAVYLCASSQTGTYTGELFFGEGSRLTVL.

This clonotype came up many times. This rearrangement joins TRBV29-1 to TRBJ1-2, with a possible D match to TRBD1 (6 bases). The CDR3 is 14 amino acids. The V end was cut by 4 bases, the J end by 0 bases, with 12 bases between. The germline V gene encodes CDR1 SQVTM and CDR2 ANQGSEA. The CDR3 DNA reads TGCAGCGTTGTGCCGAGACAGGCTAACTATGGCTACACCTTC. It encodes CSVVPRQANYGYTF.

This clonotype was observed at least ten times. This may be a read error: a much more frequent sequence differs by one nucleotide. This chain connects TRBV2 to TRBJ2-2; no clear D. The CDR3 extends over 11 amino acids. Germline V gives CDR1 SNHLY, CDR2 FYNNEI. The germline V and J ends were trimmed by 6 bases and 6 bases, with 5 bases remaining between them. The chain's CDR3 is CASRLAGELFF. The CDR3 coding sequence is TGTGCCAGCAGGCTTGCCGGGGAGCTGTTTTTT.

The sample holds many counts of this clonotype. The chain links TRBV11-2 to TRBJ2-5; TRBD2 matches 11 bases. This CDR3 has 16 residues. Germline V gene sequence: CDR1 SGHAT, CDR2 FQNNGV. V shed 5 bases and J 9 bases; nucleotides not matched to a gene: 14. The CDR3 region is CASSPIAGGPMGAQYF. CDR3 nucleotides: TGTGCCAGCAGCCCTATAGCGGGAGGGCCTATGGGGGCCCAGTACTTC.

This clonotype was seen ten or more times. V usage is TRBV28 and J usage is TRBJ2-7; tentative D call: TRBD1 (5 bases). Germline loops: CDR1 MDHEN, CDR2 SYDVKM. This CDR3 region has 14 residues. Trimming left V 5 bases short and J 2 bases short, with 13 bases between. The CDR3 DNA follows: TGTGCCAGCAGTCACTTCCAGGGTGCCTACGAGCAGTACTTC. Its protein is CASSHFQGAYEQYF. Full variable domain (rest looked up from reference TRBV28 and TRBJ2-7): DVKVTQSSRYLVKRTGEKVFLECVQDMDHENMFWYRQDPGLGLRLIYFSYDVKMKEKGDIPEGYSVSREKKERFSLILESASTNQTSMYLCASSHFQGAYEQYFGPGTRLTVT.

This clonotype appeared many times. The CDR3 sequence: CASSDIGNTIYF. CDR3 bases: TGTGCCAGCAGTGACATTGGAAACACCATATATTTT. The chain carries TRBV6-1 and TRBJ1-3, with D unclear. Per the germline V gene, CDR1 is MNHNS and CDR2 is SASEGT. This CDR3 has 12 residues. The V end lost 3 bases, the J end lost 3 bases, and 3 bases lay between the germline ends.

This chain connects TRBV10-2 to TRBJ1-1, with no clear D. CDR3 length: 13 amino acids. Germline values: CDR1 WSHSY, CDR2 SAAADI. V lost 4 bases and J lost 0, with 6 bases in between. CDR3 coding DNA: TGCGCCAGCAGTGCATCAGTGAACACTGAAGCTTTCTTT. Protein sequence: CASSASVNTEAFF.

CDR3 DNA sequence: TGCGCCAGCAGTGAGGCGGGATCCTATGGCTACACCTTC. Translation gives CASSEAGSYGYTF. The rearrangement uses TRBV10-2 and TRBJ1-2; D is undetermined. Germline V gene lookup returns CDR1 WSHSY and CDR2 SAAADI. V shed 2 bases and J shed 4 bases, with 8 bases lying between them. This CDR3 is built from 13 residues.

Many counts were recorded for this clonotype. The chain carries TRBV7-9 and TRBJ2-7; the D is unclear. CDR3 size: 13 residues. V lost 5 bases to trimming and J lost 0 bases, with 8 bases between them. Germline CDR1 is SEHNR and CDR2 is FQNEAQ (reference sequence). CDR3 sequence: CASSPLASYEQYF. For the CDR3, the DNA is TGTGCCAGCAGCCCTTTGGCCTCCTACGAGCAGTACTTC.

This clonotype was observed at least ten times. The V and J genes are TRBV7-9 and TRBJ2-7; 7 bases align to TRBD2. V dropped 7 bases and J dropped 4; count of bases not matched to a gene: 13. Germline-derived CDR1 and CDR2 are SEHNR and FQNEAQ (reference sequence). The CDR3 consists of 15 residues. The CDR3 loop reads CASIYRGVSFYEQYF. DNA of the CDR3: TGTGCCAGCATTTATCGGGGGGTCTCTTTTTACGAGCAGTACTTC.

This clonotype occurred many times. The rearrangement uses TRBV27 and TRBJ1-2, with TRBD1 matching over 7 bases. Germline-derived CDR1 and CDR2 are MNHEY and SMNVEV (reference sequence). Trimming at V came to 4 bases and at J to 8 bases, leaving 4 bases not matched to a gene. The CDR3 consists of 12 residues. CDR3 amino acids: CASSYRGGGYTF. As DNA, the CDR3 is TGTGCCAGCAGTTACAGGGGAGGGGGCTACACCTTC.

This clonotype has just a few counts. The chain employs TRBV4-3 and TRBJ2-7; no reliable D call. The CDR3 length is 14 residues. V lost 0 bases and J 2 bases, leaving 8 bases between the germline ends. Germline V gene lookup returns CDR1 LGHNA and CDR2 YSLEER. This chain's CDR3 is CASSQERTTYEQYF. The CDR3 coding sequence is TGCGCCAGCAGCCAAGAAAGGACGACCTACGAGCAGTACTTC.

The J gene is TRBJ2-7, the V gene TRBV11-1; tentatively, D is TRBD2 (6 bases). The V gene lost 2 bases and the J gene lost 1 base, with 15 bases spanning the gap. Germline V lookup: CDR1 SGHAT, CDR2 FQDESV (reference sequence). This CDR3 comprises 16 residues. The CDR3 spells CASSLYGGGGSYEQYF. As DNA, the CDR3 is TGTGCCAGCAGCTTATACGGGGGAGGTGGGTCCTACGAGCAGTACTTC.

This clonotype was counted at least ten times. The chain links TRBV6-2 or TRBV6-3 to TRBJ1-5, with D possibly being TRBD1 (6 bases). V was trimmed by 7 bases and J by 3 bases, leaving 10 bases between them. CDR1 is MNHEY and CDR2 is SVGEGT in the germline V gene. The CDR3 extends over 13 amino acids. CDR3 loop: CASTDSHNQPQHF. DNA for the CDR3: TGTGCCAGCACGGACAGCCACAATCAGCCCCAGCATTTT.

This clonotype has a count of ten or more. This rearrangement joins TRBV2 to TRBJ1-2, with 9 bases fitting TRBD1. Germline V CDR1 and CDR2: SNHLY, FYNNEI. V lost 6 bases, J lost 13 bases, and 18 bases stayed unmatched. The CDR3 covers 15 residues. CDR3 protein: CASRSELDRGLGCTF. CDR3 nucleotides: TGTGCCAGCAGAAGCGAACTGGACAGGGGATTAGGGTGCACCTTC.

In this sample, this clonotype turned up many times. This chain links TRBV7-3 with TRBJ2-2, with D unresolved. V gave up 0 bases and J gave up 6 bases, with 5 bases separating them. Per germline, CDR1 SGHTA and CDR2 FQGTGA. CDR3 length: 13 residues. CDR3 in DNA: TGTGCCAGCAGCTTAACCGTTCCCGGGGAGCTGTTTTTT. Translation gives CASSLTVPGELFF.

The chain recombines TRBV12-5 with TRBJ2-7; TRBD2 agrees at 11 bases. The CDR3 has 14 amino acids. With V trimmed by 5 bases and J by 5 bases, 5 bases remained unmatched. In germline, CDR1 is LGHNT, CDR2 FRNRAP. In nucleotides, the CDR3 is TGTGCTAGTGGTGCTAGCGGGAGGTGTAACGAGCAGTACTTC. Residues: CASGASGRCNEQYF.

This clonotype was picked up many times. The junction shows a germline mismatch at one end, possibly a read error. The CDR3 region is CASSYGRQHPLSF. DNA of the CDR3: TGTGCCAGCAGTTACGGGAGACAGCACCCCCTTTCCTTT. This chain links TRBV6-5 with TRBJ1-1, with a tentative D call TRBD1 (5 bases). CDR1 is MNHEY, CDR2 SVGAGI, per germline. The CDR3 contains 13 residues.

Concerning this clonotype: The conserved phenylalanine or tryptophan is not found at the CDR3 terminus, so this likely reflects a read error. The genes are TRBV7-3 and TRBJ1-5; D remains ambiguous. Trimming took off 3 bases at V and 0 bases at J, with 18 bases between the two ends. The CDR3 covers 18 residues. Germline V gene lookup returns CDR1 SGHTA and CDR2 FQGTGA. CDR3 loop: CASSFRPNWRSSNQPQHV. The CDR3 nucleotides are TGTGCCAGCAGCTTTAGGCCCAACTGGCGGTCTAGCAATCAGCCCCAGCATGTT.

This clonotype was seen at least ten times. A read error may account for a junction end that differs from germline. The chain links TRBV12-3 or TRBV12-4 to TRBJ1-1; D call uncertain. The length of the CDR3 is 12 residues. CDR3 sequence: CASSLYPEVGLF. The CDR3 nucleotides read TGTGCCAGCAGTTTATACCCCGAGGTTGGTCTCTTT.

This rearrangement joins TRBV27 to TRBJ2-5, with 7 positions matching TRBD2. This CDR3 has 14 amino acids. V lost 3 bases, J lost 1 base, and 2 bases stayed unmatched. The germline gives CDR1 MNHEY, CDR2 SMNVEV (reference sequence). The CDR3 bases are TGTGCCAGCAGTTTCGGGGGGATCCAAGAGACCCAGTACTTC. Amino acids: CASSFGGIQETQYF.

This clonotype was observed a handful of times. This sequence joins TRBV12-3 or TRBV12-4 and TRBJ2-7; TRBD2 might be the D (6 bases). The CDR3 has 16 amino acids. V gave up 8 bases and J gave up 6 bases, with 26 bases separating them. The CDR3 DNA reads TGTGCCAGCCGAATTTTGGGGGGACCAACGGACTGCGAGCAGTACTTC. Protein: CASRILGGPTDCEQYF.

CDR3 in amino acids: CASSSRTGLSNQPQHF. CDR3 in DNA: TGTGCCAGCAGTTCCCGGACAGGTCTTAGCAATCAGCCCCAGCATTTT. The chain couples TRBV28 to TRBJ1-5, with TRBD1 matching 7 bases. V was clipped by 4 bases and J by 0 bases; unmatched bases: 6. The CDR3 is 16 amino acids. Per the germline V gene, CDR1 is MDHEN and CDR2 is SYDVKM.

This clonotype was counted only a few times. The genes are TRBV15 and TRBJ2-2; possibly TRBD1 for D (6 bases). The CDR3 is made up of 15 amino acids. Between the trimmed V and J ends, which lost 5 bases and 6 bases, there was a span of 16 bases. Germline CDR1 and CDR2: LNHNV and YYDKDF (reference sequence). The CDR3 sequence is CATSSLTEGAGELFF. The CDR3 nucleotides read TGTGCCACCAGCTCATTGACAGAGGGGGCCGGGGAGCTGTTTTTT.

This clonotype was found many times. The chain has TRBV6-5 and TRBJ1-2; 9 bases match TRBD1. There are 16 residues in the CDR3. Looked up from germline, CDR1 is MNHEY and CDR2 is SVGAGI. After removal of 8 bases from V and 1 base from J, the junction contained 11 bases not matched to a gene. The CDR3 DNA sequence: TGTGCCAGCGCCGACAGGGGGTCAACCCTTAACTATGGCTACACCTTC. Protein sequence: CASADRGSTLNYGYTF.

This clonotype has at least ten counts. This chain links TRBV11-1 with TRBJ2-2, with 8 bases aligning to TRBD1. V shed 1 base, J shed 5 bases, and the junction held 15 bases outside the gene matches. The CDR3 extends over 19 amino acids. In germline, CDR1 is SGHAT, CDR2 FQDESV (reference sequence). DNA for the CDR3: TGTGCCAGCAGCTTAGGCCGGACAGGGTCTGCTTTTGGGACCGGGGAGCTGTTTTTT. This gives the protein CASSLGRTGSAFGTGELFF. The variable domain in full, completed from reference TRBV11-1 and TRBJ2-2, reads EAEVAQSPRYKITEKSQAVAFWCDPISGHATLYWYRQILGQGPELLVQFQDESVVDDSQLPKDRFSAERLKGVDSTLKIQPAELGDSAMYLCASSLGRTGSAFGTGELFFGEGSRLTVL.

This clonotype was detected ten times or more. V gene TRBV6-5 combines with J gene TRBJ2-5; D may be TRBD2 (6 bases). V lost 0 bases, J lost 5 bases, and 16 bases lay in between. The CDR3 covers 16 residues. Germline V gene lookup returns CDR1 MNHEY and CDR2 SVGAGI. CDR3: CASSYSPGRIEETQYF. The CDR3 nucleotides read TGTGCCAGCAGTTACTCGCCTGGGAGGATAGAGGAGACCCAGTACTTC.

This clonotype was recorded many times. The V and J genes are TRBV29-1 and TRBJ2-7; D unclear. CDR1 is SQVTM and CDR2 is ANQGSEA in the germline V gene. The V end was cut by 7 bases, the J end by 2 bases, with 15 bases between. The CDR3 length is 13 residues. CDR3 sequence: CSGRDGNTYEQYF. DNA for the CDR3: TGCAGCGGAAGAGACGGAAATACCTACGAGCAGTACTTC.

This clonotype came up many times. This chain links TRBV6-2 or TRBV6-3 with TRBJ2-7, with 14 positions matching TRBD2. CDR1 and CDR2 (germline): MNHEY, SVGEGT. V was clipped by 6 bases and J by 2 bases; unmatched bases: 6. This CDR3 is 16 amino acids long. The CDR3: CASSRGTSGRPYEQYF. The CDR3, as DNA: TGTGCCAGCAGCCGAGGGACTAGCGGGAGACCCTACGAGCAGTACTTC.

This clonotype came up many times. V usage is TRBV19 and J usage is TRBJ2-5; a possible D gene is TRBD2 (6 bases). Deletions cut 5 bases from V and 5 bases from J, with 15 bases between. CDR3 length equals 14 residues. The germline V gene encodes CDR1 LNHDA and CDR2 SQIVND (reference sequence). Here the CDR3 reads CASSRGDSQETQYF. The CDR3 nucleotides read TGTGCCAGTAGTCGCGGGGACTCGCAGGAGACCCAGTACTTC. Looking up the rest from reference TRBV19 and TRBJ2-5 gives the full variable domain: DGGITQSPKYLFRKEGQNVTLSCEQNLNHDAMYWYRQDPGQGLRLIYYSQIVNDFQKGDIAEGYSVSREKKESFPLTVTSAQKNPTAFYLCASSRGDSQETQYFGPGTRLLVL.